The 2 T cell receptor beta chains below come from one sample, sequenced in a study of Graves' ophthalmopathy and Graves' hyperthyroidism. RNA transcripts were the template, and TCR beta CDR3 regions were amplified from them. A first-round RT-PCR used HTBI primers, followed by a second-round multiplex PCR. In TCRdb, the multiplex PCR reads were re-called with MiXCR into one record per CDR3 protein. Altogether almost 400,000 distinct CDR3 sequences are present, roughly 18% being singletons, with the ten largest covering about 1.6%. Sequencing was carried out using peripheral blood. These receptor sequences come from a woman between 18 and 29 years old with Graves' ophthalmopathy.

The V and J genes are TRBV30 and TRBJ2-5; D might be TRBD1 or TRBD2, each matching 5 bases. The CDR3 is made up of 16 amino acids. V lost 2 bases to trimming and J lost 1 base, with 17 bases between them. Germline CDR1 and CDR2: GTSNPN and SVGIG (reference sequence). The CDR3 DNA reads TGTGCCTGGAGTCCACGGGGTCGGGACGGCCAAGAGACCCAGTACTTC. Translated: CAWSPRGRDGQETQYF. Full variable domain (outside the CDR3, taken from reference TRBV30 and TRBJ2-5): SQTIHQWPATLVQPVGSPLSLECTVEGTSNPNLYWYRQAAGRGLQLLFYSVGIGQISSEVPQNLSASRPQDRQFILSSKKLLLSDSGFYLCAWSPRGRDGQETQYFGPGTRLLVL.

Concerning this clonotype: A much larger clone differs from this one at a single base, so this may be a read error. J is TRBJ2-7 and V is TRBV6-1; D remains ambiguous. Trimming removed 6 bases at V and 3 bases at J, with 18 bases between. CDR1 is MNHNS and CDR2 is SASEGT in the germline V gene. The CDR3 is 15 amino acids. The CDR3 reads CASSQEPRPYYEQYF. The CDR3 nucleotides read TGTGCCAGCAGCCAAGAGCCAAGGCCCTACTACGAGCAGTACTTC.